The 10 T cell receptor beta chains listed next were all sequenced from one sample in a study of blood T cell repertoires in COVID-19 (dated by TCRdb to the early 2020s). The method was the immunoSEQ multiplex PCR assay. TCRdb re-hosts the immuneACCESS table, in-frame sequences only. Its copies lack some clones; in the studies checked, an unresolved V gene accounts for under half of them, and the cause for the rest is not known. This sample comprises about 83,000 clones, about 92% of them detected only once. In total, the top ten clones hold approximately 15% of the sample. The specimen was peripheral blood. The source is a woman aged 80 or over with active or convalescent COVID-19.

V and J are TRBV4-2 and TRBJ2-1; 13 nucleotides agree with TRBD2. Trimming took 1 base from V and 10 from J; bases not matched to a gene: 4. CDR3 size: 15 residues. Germline V gives CDR1 LGHNA, CDR2 YNFKEQ. In DNA form, the CDR3 reads TGTGCCAGCAGCCAAGTACTAGCGGGGGGGCGAGAGCAGTTCTTC. Residues: CASSQVLAGGREQFF.

This clone has only a few counts. This chain uses TRBV11-3 with TRBJ1-2; tentatively, D is TRBD1 (5 bases). Germline assignment: CDR1 SGHNT and CDR2 YENEEA. With 2 bases removed from V and 10 bases from J, the gap between germline ends came to 20 bases. The CDR3 runs 15 residues. CDR3 in DNA: TGTGCCAGCAGCTTAAGGGGCTCTAATCGGGCCCACTACACCTTC. Protein sequence: CASSLRGSNRAHYTF. The full variable domain, its missing parts supplied by reference TRBV11-3 and TRBJ1-2, is EAGVVQSPRYKIIEKKQPVAFWCNPISGHNTLYWYLQNLGQGPELLIRYENEEAVDDSQLPKDRFSAERLKGVDSTLKIQPAELGDSAVYLCASSLRGSNRAHYTFGSGTRLTVV.

J is TRBJ2-4 and V is TRBV28, with TRBD1 identical over 9 bases. The J segment lost 0 bases and the V segment lost 6 bases, leaving 3 bases of the junction unmatched. The CDR3 loop spans 15 amino acids. The germline gives CDR1 MDHEN, CDR2 SYDVKM. CDR3 coding DNA: TGTGCCAGCAGCGGACAGGGGACAGCCAAAAACATTCAGTACTTC. It yields the protein CASSGQGTAKNIQYF.

This clone was observed a single time. V gene TRBV2 combines with J gene TRBJ1-2; 7 bases fit TRBD1. The CDR3 is 16 amino acids. V lost 6 bases and J lost 8; bases outside the gene matches: 18. The germline CDR1 and CDR2 sequences are SNHLY and FYNNEI. CDR3 protein: CASSARPRQGDSGYTF. CDR3 bases: TGTGCCAGCAGCGCTCGTCCGAGACAGGGAGATTCCGGCTACACCTTC.

The gene calls are TRBV6-4 and TRBJ2-2, with a weak D call TRBD1 (5 bases). Germline V gene sequence: CDR1 MRHNA, CDR2 SNTAGT. The CDR3 sequence is 17 residues long. The germline V and J ends were trimmed by 4 bases and 0 bases, with 15 bases remaining between them. As DNA, the CDR3 is TGTGCCAGCAGTGCCACCCTTGACAGCCCGAACACCGGGGAGCTGTTTTTT. Protein: CASSATLDSPNTGELFF.

The V and J genes are TRBV4-3 and TRBJ2-3; 8 bases map to TRBD1. Germline trimming cut 1 base from V and 4 bases from J; bases unmatched to any gene: 4. This CDR3 spans 15 amino acids. Germline CDR1 reads LGHNA; CDR2 reads YSLEER. Written as DNA, the CDR3 is TGCGCCAGCAGCCAAGGGACAGGGAATGCAGATACGCAGTATTTT. Protein sequence: CASSQGTGNADTQYF.

The genes are TRBV6-1 and TRBJ2-1, with TRBD2 matching 13 bases. The trim removed 6 bases at V and 9 bases at J, leaving 5 bases unmatched. Germline CDR1 is MNHNS and CDR2 is SASEGT. The CDR3 totals 14 residues. The CDR3 protein is CASRTSGGAGEQFF. The CDR3 nucleotides read TGTGCCAGCAGAACTAGCGGGGGGGCGGGTGAGCAGTTCTTC.

This clone was picked up a small number of times. The genes are TRBV6-6 and TRBJ1-6, with 9 bases fitting TRBD1. This CDR3 is built from 15 residues. The V gene end was trimmed by 4 bases and the J gene end by 10 bases; junction bases not matched to a gene: 8. The germline CDR1 and CDR2 sequences are MNHNY and SVGAGI (reference sequence). The CDR3: CASSSTDRGHSPLHF. CDR3 DNA: TGTGCCAGCAGTTCCACGGACAGGGGACACTCACCCCTCCACTTT.

The chain recombines TRBV7-9 with TRBJ1-2; no firm D call. This CDR3 region has 11 residues. Germline CDR1 SEHNR, CDR2 FQNEAQ (reference sequence). CDR3 nucleotides: TGTGCTCTCGGTAAAGACTATGGCTACACCTTC. This translates into CALGKDYGYTF.

The V call is TRBV14, the J call TRBJ1-6, with D possibly TRBD1 on 6 matching bases. Germline CDR1 reads SGHDN; CDR2 reads FVKESK. This CDR3 has 16 residues. V was trimmed by 4 bases and J by 7 bases, leaving 17 bases between them. The chain's CDR3 is CASSLQGHSANSPLHF. CDR3 DNA sequence: TGTGCCAGCAGCCTTCAGGGGCATTCGGCAAATTCACCCCTCCACTTT. Full variable domain (missing parts from reference TRBV14 and TRBJ1-6): EAGVTQFPSHSVIEKGQTVTLRCDPISGHDNLYWYRRVMGKEIKFLLHFVKESKQDESGMPNNRFLAERTGGTYSTLKVQPAELEDSGVYFCASSLQGHSANSPLHFGNGTRLTVT.